This T cell receptor beta chain appears in the sequencing data of a study of T cell changes during pregnancy in multiple sclerosis. Germline V gene sequence: CDR1 MNHEY, CDR2 SMNVEV (reference sequence). This CDR3 comprises 14 residues. J lost 0 bases, V lost 3 bases, and 2 bases had no gene match. Sequencing was performed with immunoSEQ multiplex PCR; in TCRdb, only in-frame clones are kept and a portion is missing. Of roughly 30,000 clones listed, around 91% are singletons. This sequence was found in a female donor with multiple sclerosis, enrolled in a pregnancy study. V and J are TRBV27 and TRBJ2-7; 7 bases line up with TRBD1. The sample here was CD8+ T cells from peripheral blood mononuclear cells, taken after pregnancy. The CDR3 DNA sequence: TGTGCCAGCAGTTTTGGACAGGCCTCCTACGAGCAGTACTTC. It yields the protein CASSFGQASYEQYF.